The clone carrying this TCR beta chain was seen repeatedly, ten times or more. Its antigen remains unidentified. The CDR3 consists of 14 residues. Germline V lookup: CDR1 SQVTM, CDR2 ANQGSEA. The J segment lost 4 bases and the V segment lost 4 bases, leaving 3 bases of the junction unmatched. A heparinised blood draw that averaged about 110 mL was obtained once from each donor. CD4+ naive, central memory, regulatory and stem cell-like memory subsets were isolated by sorting on CD45RO/CCR7/CD25/CD127/CD95/CD27. This entry belongs to a study of beta chain features in type 1 diabetes. Study summary: Healthy donors and patients showed comparable age, gender and cell yields.

The authors reverse transcribed all of the isolated RNA, so sequencing captured expressed TCRB transcripts. Assay: immunoSEQ multiplex PCR; the TCRdb copy retains only in-frame clones and omits some. This sample has about 300,000 clones, with roughly 14% found just once. Notes on the study in general: People with Type 1 diabetes carried modestly yet significantly shorter TCRB CDR3s in all four CD4+ subsets. Individuals with type 1 diabetes displayed fewer insertions and more deletions at VDJ junctions.

This clonotype originated in a woman under 30 with type 1 diabetes. V and J are TRBV29-1 and TRBJ2-1; 11 bases agree with TRBD2. The sequenced sample was naive CD4+ T cells from blood. CDR3 in DNA: TGCAGCGTTGCGCGACTAGCGGGGTACAATGAGCAGTTCTTC. Amino acid sequence: CSVARLAGYNEQFF.